The 28 T cell receptor beta chains below come from one sample, sequenced in a study of blood T cell repertoires in COVID-19. Clones were read by immunoSEQ multiplex PCR, and TCRdb kept only the in-frame ones, dropping some. The table includes about 200,000 clones, approximately 86% detected once. The sequenced material came from peripheral blood. These receptors originate from a man in his 60s with acute or convalescent COVID-19.

This clone was counted between two and nine times. V is TRBV11-2 and J is TRBJ1-5; 10 bases line up with TRBD1. Germline loops: CDR1 SGHAT, CDR2 FQNNGV. With V trimmed by 5 bases and J by 6 bases, 19 bases remained unmatched. The CDR3 loop spans 19 amino acids. The DNA of the CDR3 is TGTGCCAGCAGCCGACGCACCGGGACAGGGGAGGAAGCGGGTCAGCCCCAGCATTTT. Its translation: CASSRRTGTGEEAGQPQHF.

The CDR3 nucleotides read TGTGCCAGTGGGGGGAGGGGCAACCCGAACACCGGGGAGCTGTTTTTT. Translation: CASGGRGNPNTGELFF. The genes are TRBV19 and TRBJ2-2; 7 nucleotides match TRBD2. This CDR3 is built from 16 residues. The trim removed 8 bases at V and 0 bases at J, leaving 9 bases unmatched. CDR1 is LNHDA and CDR2 is SQIVND in the germline V gene (reference sequence).

The chain uses TRBV6-5 and TRBJ2-1, with 8 bases lining up with TRBD2. In germline, CDR1 is MNHEY, CDR2 SVGAGI. J gave up 6 bases and V 0 bases, and 4 bases lay outside the gene matches. CDR3 size: 15 residues. DNA of the CDR3: TGTGCCAGCAGTTACTCTGCGGGGGGAGGCAATGAGCAGTTCTTC. Encoded protein: CASSYSAGGGNEQFF.

This rearrangement joins TRBV6-2 or TRBV6-3 to TRBJ2-3, with D unresolved. The CDR3 consists of 15 residues. The V end was cut by 0 bases, the J end by 0 bases, with 7 bases between. Germline V gives CDR1 MNHEY, CDR2 SVGEGT. The CDR3 DNA follows: TGTGCCAGCAGTTACTCGGGCCTTAGCACAGATACGCAGTATTTT. Protein product: CASSYSGLSTDTQYF.

The rearrangement uses TRBV7-2 and TRBJ1-2; D gene unclear. In germline, CDR1 is SGHTA, CDR2 FQGNSA. CDR3 length: 15 amino acids. V lost 4 bases, J lost 1 base, and 13 bases lay in between. DNA of the CDR3: TGTGCCAGCAGCTCGCCCACCAGACTTAACTATGGCTACACCTTC. This encodes CASSSPTRLNYGYTF.

The chain uses TRBV5-1 and TRBJ2-2; D might be TRBD1 (7 bases). This CDR3 has 15 residues. Trimming took off 0 bases at V and 5 bases at J, with 11 bases between the two ends. Germline CDR1 is SGHRS and CDR2 is YFSETQ. CDR3 in amino acids: CASSLEQGRTGELFF. For the CDR3, the DNA is TGCGCCAGCAGCTTGGAACAGGGGAGGACCGGGGAGCTGTTTTTT.

This rearrangement joins TRBV7-8 to TRBJ1-5; tentative D call: TRBD1 (5 bases). The CDR3 has 16 residues. V lost 4 bases to trimming and J lost 7 bases, with 20 bases between them. Germline CDR1 and CDR2: SGHVS and FQNEAQ. The CDR3 DNA reads as TGTGCCAGCAGCTCCTCTAGGTTCGGGGGTAGGCAGCCCCAGCATTTT. Translated, it gives CASSSSRFGGRQPQHF.

The V and J genes are TRBV5-1 and TRBJ2-5; the D is unclear. This CDR3 has 12 residues. V was clipped by 0 bases and J by 4 bases, with 4 bases between them. CDR1 is SGHRS, CDR2 YFSETQ, per germline. CDR3 residues: CASSLARETQYF. The CDR3 DNA sequence: TGCGCCAGCAGCTTGGCTCGAGAGACCCAGTACTTC.

The V and J genes are TRBV5-1 and TRBJ1-3; D might be TRBD1 (6 bases). In germline, CDR1 is SGHRS, CDR2 YFSETQ. Trimming took off 1 base at V and 2 bases at J, with 13 bases between the two ends. This CDR3 is built from 16 residues. The CDR3 coding sequence is TGCGCCAGCAGCTTGACAGGGACCCTCCCTGGAAACACCATATATTTT. Amino acids: CASSLTGTLPGNTIYF.

The V call is TRBV6-6, the J call TRBJ1-6; D is undetermined. The V end was cut by 6 bases, the J end by 6 bases, with 3 bases between. This CDR3 is 11 amino acids long. The germline V gene encodes CDR1 MNHNY and CDR2 SVGAGI (reference sequence). The CDR3 here is CASSRNSPLHF. The CDR3 DNA follows: TGTGCCAGCAGCCGTAATTCACCCCTCCACTTT.

The sample holds a few counts of this clone. The J gene is TRBJ1-5, the V gene TRBV7-8; D call uncertain. The germline V gene has CDR1 SGHVS and CDR2 FQNEAQ. V lost 0 bases, J lost 0 bases, and 6 bases lay in between. CDR3 length: 15 residues. The CDR3 protein is CASSLAAGSNQPQHF. The CDR3 nucleotides are TGTGCCAGCAGCTTAGCGGCGGGTAGCAATCAGCCCCAGCATTTT. Variable domain in full (rest from reference TRBV7-8 and TRBJ1-5): GAGVSQSPRYKVAKRGQDVALRCDPISGHVSLFWYQQALGQGPEFLTYFQNEAQLDKSGLPSDRFFAERPEGSVSTLKIQRTQQEDSAVYLCASSLAAGSNQPQHFGDGTRLSIL.

This clone has just one count. The V call is TRBV19, the J call TRBJ2-2, with D perhaps matching TRBD2 (6 bases). Germline CDR1 is LNHDA and CDR2 is SQIVND (reference sequence). The CDR3 is made up of 15 amino acids. V gave up 4 bases and J gave up 2 bases, with 11 bases separating them. CDR3 DNA: TGTGCCAGTAGTACCCCGGGACTCAACACCGGGGAGCTGTTTTTT. Translation gives CASSTPGLNTGELFF. Looking up the rest from reference TRBV19 and TRBJ2-2 gives the full variable domain: DGGITQSPKYLFRKEGQNVTLSCEQNLNHDAMYWYRQDPGQGLRLIYYSQIVNDFQKGDIAEGYSVSREKKESFPLTVTSAQKNPTAFYLCASSTPGLNTGELFFGEGSRLTVL.

The CDR3 region is CASSPTSAETQYF. The CDR3 DNA reads as TGTGCCAGCAGCCCCACTAGCGCTGAGACCCAGTACTTC. The chain combines TRBV3-1 (or the pseudogene TRBV3-2) with TRBJ2-5, with 7 bases that match TRBD2. Germline V gene data show CDR1 as LGHDT and CDR2 as YNNKEL (reference sequence). The CDR3 extends over 13 amino acids. The V gene end was trimmed by 4 bases and the J gene end by 5 bases; junction bases not matched to a gene: 4.

The J gene is TRBJ1-5, the V gene TRBV9, with 7 bases matching TRBD1. Germline CDR1 is SGDLS and CDR2 is YYNGEE. Unmatched junction bases numbered 3, after V lost 3 bases and J lost 0 bases. The CDR3 totals 15 residues. The CDR3 sequence: CASSGDSYSNQPQHF. DNA of the CDR3: TGTGCCAGCAGCGGGGACAGCTATAGCAATCAGCCCCAGCATTTT.

The chain recombines TRBV6-6 with TRBJ1-5, with D possibly being TRBD1 (5 bases). The CDR3 length is 13 residues. V was shortened by 0 bases and J by 15 bases, with 15 bases between the two germline ends. The germline gives CDR1 MNHNY, CDR2 SVGAGI (reference sequence). CDR3 region: CASSYSMGQGGHF. CDR3 sequence (DNA): TGTGCCAGCAGTTACTCTATGGGGCAGGGTGGGCATTTT.

This chain links TRBV9 with TRBJ2-7; 8 nucleotides agree with TRBD2. The CDR3 runs to 15 residues. Germline-derived CDR1 and CDR2 are SGDLS and YYNGEE. V was clipped by 4 bases and J by 2 bases; unmatched bases: 8. This chain's CDR3 is CASSPSGGLTYEQYF. The DNA of the CDR3 is TGTGCCAGCAGCCCCAGCGGGGGTCTCACCTACGAGCAGTACTTC. Together with reference TRBV9 and TRBJ2-7, the CDR3 gives the full variable domain: DSGVTQTPKHLITATGQRVTLRCSPRSGDLSVYWYQQSLDQGLQFLIQYYNGEERAKGNILERFSAQQFPDLHSELNLSSLELGDSALYFCASSPSGGLTYEQYFGPGTRLTVT.

The rearrangement links TRBV5-4 to TRBJ1-4; D might be TRBD1 (6 bases). Between the trimmed V and J ends, which lost 4 bases and 4 bases, there was a span of 14 bases. Looked up from germline, CDR1 is SGHNT and CDR2 is YYREEE (reference sequence). This CDR3 contains 15 residues. This CDR3 reads CASSPGTNSNEKLFF. The CDR3 DNA follows: TGTGCCAGCAGCCCCGGGACAAACAGTAATGAAAAACTGTTTTTT.

J is TRBJ1-5 and V is TRBV5-6; 9 bases align to TRBD1. The CDR3 loop spans 16 amino acids. J was trimmed by 5 bases and V by 0 bases; bases with no gene match: 6. Germline CDR1 SGHDT, CDR2 YYEEEE. The CDR3 reads CASSLDRTGVHQPQHF. In nucleotides, the CDR3 is TGTGCCAGCAGCTTGGACCGGACAGGGGTCCATCAGCCCCAGCATTTT.

This clone came up a few times. The chain is built from TRBV9 and TRBJ1-1; D is possibly TRBD1 (5 bases). The germline V gene has CDR1 SGDLS and CDR2 YYNGEE. The CDR3 contains 15 residues. The V gene lost 2 bases and the J gene lost 1 base, with 12 bases spanning the gap. The chain's CDR3 is CASSVLGLPNTEAFF. The CDR3 DNA sequence: TGTGCCAGCAGCGTTTTGGGACTCCCGAACACTGAAGCTTTCTTT.

This rearrangement joins TRBV29-1 to TRBJ1-1; tentatively, D is TRBD1 (6 bases). The V end lost 1 base, the J end lost 4 bases, and 13 bases lay between the germline ends. Germline V gene lookup returns CDR1 SQVTM and CDR2 ANQGSEA. CDR3 size: 14 residues. The CDR3 protein is CSVEANRVFTEAFF. In DNA form, the CDR3 reads TGCAGCGTTGAAGCGAACAGGGTTTTCACTGAAGCTTTCTTT.

The chain carries TRBV6-5 and TRBJ1-1; D unresolved. Looked up from germline, CDR1 is MNHEY and CDR2 is SVGAGI. The CDR3 consists of 14 residues. Trimming cost V 5 bases and J 4 bases, with 14 bases left between them. The CDR3 loop reads CASSNNGLSTEAFF. The CDR3, as DNA: TGTGCCAGCAGTAACAATGGACTGAGCACTGAAGCTTTCTTT.

This chain links TRBV7-9 with TRBJ2-6, with D possibly matching TRBD2 (6 bases). The CDR3 has 18 residues. V lost 6 bases and J lost 2, with 20 bases in between. The V gene's germline CDR1 is SEHNR and CDR2 FQNEAQ (reference sequence). CDR3 residues: CASSRPGIRGTGANVLTF. The CDR3 bases are TGTGCCAGCAGTCGGCCCGGAATACGGGGGACTGGGGCCAACGTCCTGACTTTC.

V and J are TRBV19 and TRBJ2-1, with 9 bases aligning to TRBD2. V shed 2 bases and J 7 bases; nucleotides not matched to a gene: 15. Germline V gives CDR1 LNHDA, CDR2 SQIVND (reference sequence). This CDR3 has 18 amino acids. DNA of the CDR3: TGTGCCAGTAGTATAAGCCTCTTTCTTGGCGGGGGGGGTAATGAGCAGTTCTTC. This translates into CASSISLFLGGGGNEQFF.

The CDR3 DNA reads as TGTGCCAGCACCTGGGGCCTCCTACGAAAGCAGTACTTC. Translation gives CASTWGLLRKQYF. The chain recombines TRBV28 with TRBJ2-7; D possibly corresponds to TRBD1 (5 bases). V dropped 7 bases and J dropped 8 bases, with 18 bases sitting between them. Germline assignment: CDR1 MDHEN and CDR2 SYDVKM. This CDR3 is 13 amino acids long.

The chain employs TRBV9 and TRBJ1-2, with 10 positions matching TRBD1. The V and J ends lost 3 bases and 4 bases, in that order; junction bases with no gene match: 3. The germline gives CDR1 SGDLS, CDR2 YYNGEE. This CDR3 comprises 14 residues. The CDR3 DNA follows: TGTGCCAGCAGCGGGACAGGGGGTTCCTATGGCTACACCTTC. Translated: CASSGTGGSYGYTF.

V is TRBV19 and J is TRBJ2-1; D not resolved. The germline V and J ends were trimmed by 3 bases and 6 bases, with 9 bases remaining between them. Germline CDR1 reads LNHDA; CDR2 reads SQIVND (reference sequence). The CDR3 is made up of 13 amino acids. CDR3 DNA: TGTGCCAGTAGTATGTTCGGGTCCAATGAGCAGTTCTTC. It encodes CASSMFGSNEQFF.

The chain combines TRBV10-3 with TRBJ1-1; D remains ambiguous. CDR1 and CDR2 (germline): ENHRY, SYGVKD. This CDR3 is 13 amino acids long. Trimming left V 4 bases short and J 3 bases short, with 9 bases between. The CDR3, as DNA: TGTGCCATCAGTGCGACTGAAGACACTGAAGCTTTCTTT. This codes for CAISATEDTEAFF.

The J gene is TRBJ1-1, the V gene TRBV6-7; 7 bases line up with TRBD1. TRBV6-7 is given ORF status, its function remaining uncertain. The CDR3 covers 17 residues. Losses at the gene ends were 9 bases for V and 2 bases for J; bases not matched to a gene: 18. The CDR3 here is CARQVTLEGTENTEAFF. CDR3 nucleotides: TGTGCCAGGCAGGTTACATTAGAAGGGACAGAAAACACTGAAGCTTTCTTT.